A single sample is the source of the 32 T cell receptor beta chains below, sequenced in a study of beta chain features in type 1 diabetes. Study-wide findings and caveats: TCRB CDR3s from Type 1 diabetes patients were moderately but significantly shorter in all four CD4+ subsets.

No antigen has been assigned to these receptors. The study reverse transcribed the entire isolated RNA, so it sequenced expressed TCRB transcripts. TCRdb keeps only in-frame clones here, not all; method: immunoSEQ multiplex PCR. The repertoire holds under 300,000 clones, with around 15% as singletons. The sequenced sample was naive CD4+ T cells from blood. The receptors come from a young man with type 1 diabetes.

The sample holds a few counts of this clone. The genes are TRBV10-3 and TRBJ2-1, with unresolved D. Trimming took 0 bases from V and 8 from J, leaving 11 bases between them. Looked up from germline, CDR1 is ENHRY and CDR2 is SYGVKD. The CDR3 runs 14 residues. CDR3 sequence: CAISESPTNDEQFF. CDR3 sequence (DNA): TGTGCCATCAGTGAGTCCCCCACAAACGATGAGCAGTTCTTC.

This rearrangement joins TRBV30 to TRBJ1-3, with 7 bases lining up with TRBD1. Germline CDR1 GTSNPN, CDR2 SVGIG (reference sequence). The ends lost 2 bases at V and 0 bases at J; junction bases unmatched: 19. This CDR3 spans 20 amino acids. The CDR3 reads CAWSPFGTVRPTSSGNTIYF. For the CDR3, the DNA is TGTGCCTGGAGTCCCTTCGGGACAGTCCGACCGACTAGCTCTGGAAACACCATATATTTT.

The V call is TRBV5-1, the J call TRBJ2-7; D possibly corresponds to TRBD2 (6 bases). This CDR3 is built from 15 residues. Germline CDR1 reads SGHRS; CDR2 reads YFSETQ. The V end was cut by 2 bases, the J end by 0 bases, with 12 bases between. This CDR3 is CASSFTGLASYEQYF. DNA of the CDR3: TGCGCCAGCAGCTTTACGGGACTGGCCTCCTACGAGCAGTACTTC.

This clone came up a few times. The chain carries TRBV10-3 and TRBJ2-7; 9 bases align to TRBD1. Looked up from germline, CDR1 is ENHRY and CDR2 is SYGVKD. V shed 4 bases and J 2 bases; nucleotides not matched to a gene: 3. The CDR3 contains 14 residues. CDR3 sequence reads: CAISGDREPYEQYF. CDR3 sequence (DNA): TGTGCCATCAGTGGGGACAGGGAACCCTACGAGCAGTACTTC.

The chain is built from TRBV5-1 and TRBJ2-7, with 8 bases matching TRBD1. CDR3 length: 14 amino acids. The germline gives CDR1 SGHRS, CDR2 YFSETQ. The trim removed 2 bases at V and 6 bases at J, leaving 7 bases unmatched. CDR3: CASSFGAGGFEQYF. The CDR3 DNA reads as TGCGCCAGCAGCTTTGGGGCAGGGGGCTTCGAGCAGTACTTC.

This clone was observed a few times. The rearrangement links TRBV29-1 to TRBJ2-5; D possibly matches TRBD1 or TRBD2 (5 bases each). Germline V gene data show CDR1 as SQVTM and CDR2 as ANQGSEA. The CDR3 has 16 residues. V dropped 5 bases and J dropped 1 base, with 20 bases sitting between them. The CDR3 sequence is CSVQGGGLGGQETQYF. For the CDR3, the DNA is TGCAGCGTTCAGGGTGGCGGGCTCGGAGGCCAAGAGACCCAGTACTTC.

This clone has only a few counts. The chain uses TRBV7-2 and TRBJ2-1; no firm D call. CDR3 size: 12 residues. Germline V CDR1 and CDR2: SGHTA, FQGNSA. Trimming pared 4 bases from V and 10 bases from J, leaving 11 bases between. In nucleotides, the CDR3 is TGTGCCAGCAGCTCGGCTAGAGGCGAGCAGTTCTTC. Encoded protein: CASSSARGEQFF. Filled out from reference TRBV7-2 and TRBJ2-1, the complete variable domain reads GAGVSQSPSNKVTEKGKDVELRCDPISGHTALYWYRQSLGQGLEFLIYFQGNSAPDKSGLPSDRFSAERTGGSVSTLTIQRTQQEDSAVYLCASSSARGEQFFGPGTRLTVL.

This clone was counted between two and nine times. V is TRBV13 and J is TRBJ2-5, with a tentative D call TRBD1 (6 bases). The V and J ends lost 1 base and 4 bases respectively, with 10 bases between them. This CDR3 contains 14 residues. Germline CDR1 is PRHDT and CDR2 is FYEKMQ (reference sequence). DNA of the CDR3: TGTGCCAGCAGCTTAGTACAGGGTGCAGAGACCCAGTACTTC. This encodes CASSLVQGAETQYF.

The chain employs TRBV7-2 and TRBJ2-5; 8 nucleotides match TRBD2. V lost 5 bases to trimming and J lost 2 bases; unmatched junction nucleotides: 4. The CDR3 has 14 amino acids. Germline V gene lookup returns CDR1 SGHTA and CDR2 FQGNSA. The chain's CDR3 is CASSLGLVQETQYF. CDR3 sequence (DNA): TGTGCCAGCAGCCTGGGACTAGTTCAAGAGACCCAGTACTTC.

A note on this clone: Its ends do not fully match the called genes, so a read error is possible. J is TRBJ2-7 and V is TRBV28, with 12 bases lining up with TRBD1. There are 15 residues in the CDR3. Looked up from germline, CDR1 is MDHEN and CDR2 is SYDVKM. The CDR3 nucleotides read TGTGCCAGCAGTTTCTGGGACAGGGGGCCCCAATCTGAGCACTTC. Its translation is CASSFWDRGPQSEHF.

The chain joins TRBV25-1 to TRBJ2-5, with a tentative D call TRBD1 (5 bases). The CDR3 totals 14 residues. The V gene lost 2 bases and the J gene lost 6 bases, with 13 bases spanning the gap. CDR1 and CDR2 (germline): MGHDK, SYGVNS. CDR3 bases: TGTGCCAGCAGTGAACTGGTGGGGCTGAAGACCCAGTACTTC. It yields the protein CASSELVGLKTQYF.

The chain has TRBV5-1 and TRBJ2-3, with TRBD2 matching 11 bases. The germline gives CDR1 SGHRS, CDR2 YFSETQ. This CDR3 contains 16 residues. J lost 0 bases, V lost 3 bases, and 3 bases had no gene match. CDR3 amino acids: CASSSGLAESTDTQYF. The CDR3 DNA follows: TGCGCCAGCAGCTCGGGACTAGCGGAAAGCACAGATACGCAGTATTTT.

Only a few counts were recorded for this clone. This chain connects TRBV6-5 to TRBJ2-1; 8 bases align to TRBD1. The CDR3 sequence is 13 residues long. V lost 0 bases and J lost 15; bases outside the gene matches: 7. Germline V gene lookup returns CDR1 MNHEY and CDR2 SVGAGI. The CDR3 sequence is CASSYSQDRARFF. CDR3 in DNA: TGTGCCAGCAGTTACTCCCAGGACAGGGCACGGTTCTTC.

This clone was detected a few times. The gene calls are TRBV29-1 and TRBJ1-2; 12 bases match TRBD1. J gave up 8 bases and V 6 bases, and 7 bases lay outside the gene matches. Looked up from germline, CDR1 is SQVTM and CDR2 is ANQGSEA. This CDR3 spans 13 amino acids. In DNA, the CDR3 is TGCAGCGTCGTCGGGACAGGGGGCTTAGGCTACACCTTC. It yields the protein CSVVGTGGLGYTF.

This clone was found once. The CDR3 reads CASSQQGRRLSGANVLTF. The CDR3 bases are TGCGCCAGCAGCCAGCAGGGGAGACGTCTCTCTGGGGCCAACGTCCTGACTTTC. The chain is built from TRBV4-3 and TRBJ2-6; D may be TRBD1 (6 bases). The CDR3 consists of 18 residues. CDR1 is LGHNA, CDR2 YSLEER, per germline. Trimming left V 3 bases short and J 0 bases short, with 15 bases between.

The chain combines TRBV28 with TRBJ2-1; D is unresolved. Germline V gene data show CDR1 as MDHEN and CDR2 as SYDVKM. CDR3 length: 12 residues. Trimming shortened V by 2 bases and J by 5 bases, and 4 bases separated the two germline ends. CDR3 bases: TGTGCCAGCAGTTTAATTCACAATGAGCAGTTCTTC. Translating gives CASSLIHNEQFF.

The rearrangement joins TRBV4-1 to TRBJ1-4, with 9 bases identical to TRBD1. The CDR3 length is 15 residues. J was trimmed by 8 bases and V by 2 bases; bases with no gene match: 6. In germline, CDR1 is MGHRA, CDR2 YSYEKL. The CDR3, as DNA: TGCGCCAGCAGCCAATTACAGGGGGCAGGGGAAAAACTGTTTTTT. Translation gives CASSQLQGAGEKLFF.

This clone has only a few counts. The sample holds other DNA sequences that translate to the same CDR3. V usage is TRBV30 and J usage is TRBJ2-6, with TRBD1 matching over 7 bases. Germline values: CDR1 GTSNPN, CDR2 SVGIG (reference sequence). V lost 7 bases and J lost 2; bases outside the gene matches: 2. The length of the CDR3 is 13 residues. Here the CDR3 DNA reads TGTGCCTCCGACAGGGCTGGGGCCAACGTCCTGACTTTC. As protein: CASDRAGANVLTF.

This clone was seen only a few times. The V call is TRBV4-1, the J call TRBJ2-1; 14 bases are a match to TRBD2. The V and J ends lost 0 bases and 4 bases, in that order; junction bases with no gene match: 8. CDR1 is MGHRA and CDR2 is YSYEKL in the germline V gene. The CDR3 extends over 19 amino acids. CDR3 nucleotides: TGCGCCAGCAGCCAAGATAGGGCGACTAGCGGGAGGGATTACAATGAGCAGTTCTTC. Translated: CASSQDRATSGRDYNEQFF.

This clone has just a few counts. The CDR3 DNA reads TGTGCCAGCAGTACCACAGGGAAGTCCTGGGAAAAACTGTTTTTT. This encodes CASSTTGKSWEKLFF. The chain is built from TRBV27 and TRBJ1-4; D is possibly TRBD1 (6 bases). The V gene's germline CDR1 is MNHEY and CDR2 SMNVEV (reference sequence). CDR3 length: 15 amino acids. Trimming cost V 5 bases and J 8 bases, with 18 bases left between them.

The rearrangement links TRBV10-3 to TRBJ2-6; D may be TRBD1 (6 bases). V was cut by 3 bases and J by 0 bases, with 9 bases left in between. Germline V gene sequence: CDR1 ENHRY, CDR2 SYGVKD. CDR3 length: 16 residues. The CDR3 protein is CAISDNRASGANVLTF. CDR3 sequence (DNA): TGTGCCATCAGTGATAACAGGGCCTCTGGGGCCAACGTCCTGACTTTC.

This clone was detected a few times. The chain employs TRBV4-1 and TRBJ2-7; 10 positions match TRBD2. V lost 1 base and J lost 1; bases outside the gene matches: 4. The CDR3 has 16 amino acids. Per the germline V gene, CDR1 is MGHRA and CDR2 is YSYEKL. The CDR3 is CASSQGLAGVSYEQYF. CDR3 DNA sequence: TGCGCCAGCAGCCAAGGTCTAGCGGGAGTGTCCTACGAGCAGTACTTC.

The CDR3 reads CASSSNRNIQYF. CDR3 DNA: TGTGCCAGTAGTTCCAACAGAAACATTCAGTACTTC. V and J are TRBV19 and TRBJ2-4; no reliable D call. V lost 5 bases to trimming and J lost 6 bases, with 8 bases between them. Germline CDR1 is LNHDA and CDR2 is SQIVND (reference sequence). The CDR3 contains 12 residues.

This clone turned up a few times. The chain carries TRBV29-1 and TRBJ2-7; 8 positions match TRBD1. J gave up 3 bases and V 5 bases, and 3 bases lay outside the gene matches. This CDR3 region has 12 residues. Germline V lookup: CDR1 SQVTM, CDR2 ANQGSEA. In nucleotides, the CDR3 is TGCAGCGTTATAGGACAGGGCTACGAGCAGTACTTC. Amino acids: CSVIGQGYEQYF.

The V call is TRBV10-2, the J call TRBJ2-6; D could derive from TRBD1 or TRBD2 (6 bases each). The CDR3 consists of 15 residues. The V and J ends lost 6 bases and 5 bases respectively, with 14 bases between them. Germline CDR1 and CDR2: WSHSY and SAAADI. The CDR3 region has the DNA TGCGCCAGCAGGGATCAGGGGACTTGGGCCAACGTCCTGACTTTC. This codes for CASRDQGTWANVLTF.

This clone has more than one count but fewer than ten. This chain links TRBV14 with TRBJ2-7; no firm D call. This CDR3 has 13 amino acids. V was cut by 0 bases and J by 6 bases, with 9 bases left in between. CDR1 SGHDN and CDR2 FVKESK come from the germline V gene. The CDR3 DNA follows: TGTGCCAGCAGCCAAGATTACATTGGCGAGCAGTACTTC. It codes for CASSQDYIGEQYF. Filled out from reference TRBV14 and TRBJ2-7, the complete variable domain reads EAGVTQFPSHSVIEKGQTVTLRCDPISGHDNLYWYRRVMGKEIKFLLHFVKESKQDESGMPNNRFLAERTGGTYSTLKVQPAELEDSGVYFCASSQDYIGEQYFGPGTRLTVT.

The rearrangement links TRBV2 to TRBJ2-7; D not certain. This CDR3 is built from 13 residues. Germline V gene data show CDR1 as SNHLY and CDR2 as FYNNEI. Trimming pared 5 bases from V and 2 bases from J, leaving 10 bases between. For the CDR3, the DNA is TGTGCCAGCAGTACGTACTTGGCCTACGAGCAGTACTTC. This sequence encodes CASSTYLAYEQYF. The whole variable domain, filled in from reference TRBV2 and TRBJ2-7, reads EPEVTQTPSHQVTQMGQEVILRCVPISNHLYFYWYRQILGQKVEFLVSFYNNEISEKSEIFDDQFSVERPDGSNFTLKIRSTKLEDSAMYFCASSTYLAYEQYFGPGTRLTVT.

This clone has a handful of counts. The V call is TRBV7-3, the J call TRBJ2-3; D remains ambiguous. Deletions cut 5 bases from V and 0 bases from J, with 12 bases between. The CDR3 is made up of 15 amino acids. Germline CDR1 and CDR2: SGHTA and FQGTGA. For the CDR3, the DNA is TGTGCCAGCAGCCCCCGGCCAGAGAGCACAGATACGCAGTATTTT. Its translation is CASSPRPESTDTQYF.

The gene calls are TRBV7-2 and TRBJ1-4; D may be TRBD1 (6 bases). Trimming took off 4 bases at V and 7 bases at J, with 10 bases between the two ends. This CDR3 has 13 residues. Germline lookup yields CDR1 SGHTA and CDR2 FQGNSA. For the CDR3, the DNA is TGTGCCAGCAGCTCCGGACAGATTGAAAAACTGTTTTTT. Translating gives CASSSGQIEKLFF.

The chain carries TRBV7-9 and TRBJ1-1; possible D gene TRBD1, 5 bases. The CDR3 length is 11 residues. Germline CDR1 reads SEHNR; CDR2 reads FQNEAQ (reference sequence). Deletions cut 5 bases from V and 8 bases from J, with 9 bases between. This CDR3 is CASSPTVEAFF. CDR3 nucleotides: TGTGCCAGCAGCCCGACAGTGGAAGCTTTCTTT.

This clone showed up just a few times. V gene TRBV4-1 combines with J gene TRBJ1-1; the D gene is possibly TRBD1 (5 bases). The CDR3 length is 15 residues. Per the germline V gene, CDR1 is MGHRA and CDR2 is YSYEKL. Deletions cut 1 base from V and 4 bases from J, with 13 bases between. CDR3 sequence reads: CASSQAGGGRTEAFF. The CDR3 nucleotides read TGCGCCAGCAGCCAAGCTGGCGGGGGACGCACTGAAGCTTTCTTT.

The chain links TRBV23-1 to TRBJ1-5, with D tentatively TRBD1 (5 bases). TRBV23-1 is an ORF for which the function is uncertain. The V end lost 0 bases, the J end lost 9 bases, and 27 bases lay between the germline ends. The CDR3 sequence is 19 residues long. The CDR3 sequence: CASSQSTRLGHSSSRPQHF. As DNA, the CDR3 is TGCGCCAGCAGTCAATCTACGAGGTTGGGGCATTCATCAAGCCGGCCCCAGCATTTT.